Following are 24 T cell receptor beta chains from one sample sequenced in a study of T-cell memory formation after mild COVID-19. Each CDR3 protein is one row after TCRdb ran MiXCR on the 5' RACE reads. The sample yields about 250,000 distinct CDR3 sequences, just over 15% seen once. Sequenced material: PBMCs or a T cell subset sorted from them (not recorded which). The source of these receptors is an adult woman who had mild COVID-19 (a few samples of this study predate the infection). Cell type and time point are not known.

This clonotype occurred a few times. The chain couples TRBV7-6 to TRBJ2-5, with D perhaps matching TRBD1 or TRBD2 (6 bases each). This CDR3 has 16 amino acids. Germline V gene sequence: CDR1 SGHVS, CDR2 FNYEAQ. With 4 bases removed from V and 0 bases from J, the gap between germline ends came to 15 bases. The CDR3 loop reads CASSWGPGGYQETQYF. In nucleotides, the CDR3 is TGTGCCAGCAGCTGGGGGCCAGGAGGGTACCAAGAGACCCAGTACTTC.

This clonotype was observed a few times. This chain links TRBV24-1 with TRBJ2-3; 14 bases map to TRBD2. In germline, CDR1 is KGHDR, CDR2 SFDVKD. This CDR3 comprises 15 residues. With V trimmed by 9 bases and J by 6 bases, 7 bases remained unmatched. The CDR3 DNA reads TGTGCCACCGCCGGACTAGCGGGAGGTGCTGATACGCAGTATTTT. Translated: CATAGLAGGADTQYF.

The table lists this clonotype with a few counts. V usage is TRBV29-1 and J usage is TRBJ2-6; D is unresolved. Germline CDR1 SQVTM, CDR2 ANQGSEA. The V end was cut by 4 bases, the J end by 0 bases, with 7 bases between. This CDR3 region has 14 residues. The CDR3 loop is CSVVISSGANVLTF. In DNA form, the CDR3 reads TGCAGCGTTGTAATCAGCTCTGGGGCCAACGTCCTGACTTTC.

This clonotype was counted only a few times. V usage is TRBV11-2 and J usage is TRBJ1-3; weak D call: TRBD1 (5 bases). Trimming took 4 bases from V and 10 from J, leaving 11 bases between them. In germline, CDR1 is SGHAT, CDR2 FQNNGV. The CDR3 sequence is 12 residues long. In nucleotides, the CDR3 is TGTGCCAGCAGCTCGTCCGGGACGACCATATATTTT. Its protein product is CASSSSGTTIYF.

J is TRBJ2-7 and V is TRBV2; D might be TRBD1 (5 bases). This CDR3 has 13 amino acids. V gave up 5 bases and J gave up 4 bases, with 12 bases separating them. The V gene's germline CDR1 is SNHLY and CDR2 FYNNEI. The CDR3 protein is CASSFQDTYEQYF. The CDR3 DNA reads TGTGCCAGCAGTTTCCAGGACACTTACGAGCAGTACTTC.

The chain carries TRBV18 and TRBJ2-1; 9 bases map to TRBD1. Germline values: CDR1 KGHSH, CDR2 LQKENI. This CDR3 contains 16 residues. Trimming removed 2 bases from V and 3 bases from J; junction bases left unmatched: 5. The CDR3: CASSPGPDRGYNEQFF. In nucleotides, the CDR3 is TGTGCCAGCTCACCAGGTCCGGACAGGGGCTACAATGAGCAGTTCTTC.

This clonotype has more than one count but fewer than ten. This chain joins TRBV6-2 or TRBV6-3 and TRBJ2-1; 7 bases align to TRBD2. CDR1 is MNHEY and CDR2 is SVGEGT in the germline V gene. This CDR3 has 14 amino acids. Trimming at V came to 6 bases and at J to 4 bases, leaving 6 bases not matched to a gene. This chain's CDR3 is CASRRSGVYNEQFF. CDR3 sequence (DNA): TGTGCCAGCAGACGGAGCGGGGTTTACAATGAGCAGTTCTTC.

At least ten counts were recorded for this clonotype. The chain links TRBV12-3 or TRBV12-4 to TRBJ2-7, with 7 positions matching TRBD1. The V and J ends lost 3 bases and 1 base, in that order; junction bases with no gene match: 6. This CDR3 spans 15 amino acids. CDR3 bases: TGTGCCAGCAGTTTTCGGGACAGTGGGTCCTACGAGCAGTACTTC. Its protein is CASSFRDSGSYEQYF.

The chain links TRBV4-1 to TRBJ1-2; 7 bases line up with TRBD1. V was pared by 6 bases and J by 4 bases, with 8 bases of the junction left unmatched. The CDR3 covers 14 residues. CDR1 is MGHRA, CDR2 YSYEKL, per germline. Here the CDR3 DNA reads TGCGCCAGCAGACCGACAGGGAGTTTCTATGGCTACACCTTC. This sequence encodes CASRPTGSFYGYTF.

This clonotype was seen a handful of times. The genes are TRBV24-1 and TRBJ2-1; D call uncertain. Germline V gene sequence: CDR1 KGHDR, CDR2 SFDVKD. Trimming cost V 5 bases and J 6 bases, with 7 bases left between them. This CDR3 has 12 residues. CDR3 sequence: CATSVLGNEQFF. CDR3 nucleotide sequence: TGTGCCACCAGTGTCCTAGGCAATGAGCAGTTCTTC.

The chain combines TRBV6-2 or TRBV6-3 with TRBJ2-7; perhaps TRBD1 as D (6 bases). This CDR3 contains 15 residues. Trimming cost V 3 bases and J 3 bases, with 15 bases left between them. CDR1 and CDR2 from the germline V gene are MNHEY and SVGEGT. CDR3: CASSYRTGTYYEQYF. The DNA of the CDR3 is TGTGCCAGCAGTTATCGTACCGGGACATACTACGAGCAGTACTTC.

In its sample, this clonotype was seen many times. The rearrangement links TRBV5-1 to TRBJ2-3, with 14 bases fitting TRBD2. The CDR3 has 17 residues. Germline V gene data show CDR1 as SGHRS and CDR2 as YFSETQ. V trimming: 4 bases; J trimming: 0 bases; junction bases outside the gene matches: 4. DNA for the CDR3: TGCGCCAGCAGCCTGGGACTAGCGGGAGCTAGCACAGATACGCAGTATTTT. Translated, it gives CASSLGLAGASTDTQYF.

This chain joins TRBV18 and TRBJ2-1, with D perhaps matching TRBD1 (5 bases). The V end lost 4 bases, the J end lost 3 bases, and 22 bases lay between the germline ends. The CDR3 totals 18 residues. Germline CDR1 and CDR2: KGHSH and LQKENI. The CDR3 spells CASSLRTGAGPGYNEQFF. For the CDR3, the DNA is TGTGCCAGCTCACTTCGAACAGGAGCCGGGCCCGGCTACAATGAGCAGTTCTTC.

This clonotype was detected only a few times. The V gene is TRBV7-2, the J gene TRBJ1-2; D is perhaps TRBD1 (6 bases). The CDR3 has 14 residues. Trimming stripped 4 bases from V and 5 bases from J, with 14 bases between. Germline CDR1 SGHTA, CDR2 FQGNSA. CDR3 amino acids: CASSSRTGKYGYTF. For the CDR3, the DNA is TGTGCCAGCAGCTCCCGAACAGGGAAGTATGGCTACACCTTC.

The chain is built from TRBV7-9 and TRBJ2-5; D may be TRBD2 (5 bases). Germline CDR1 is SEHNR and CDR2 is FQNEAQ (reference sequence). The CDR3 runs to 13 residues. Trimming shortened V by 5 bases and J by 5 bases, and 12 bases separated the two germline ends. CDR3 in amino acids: CASSPRGPETQYF. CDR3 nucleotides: TGTGCCAGCAGCCCCAGAGGGCCGGAGACCCAGTACTTC. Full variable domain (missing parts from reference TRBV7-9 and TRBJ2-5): DTGVSQNPRHKITKRGQNVTFRCDPISEHNRLYWYRQTLGQGPEFLTYFQNEAQLEKSRLLSDRFSAERPKGSFSTLEIQRTEQGDSAMYLCASSPRGPETQYFGPGTRLLVL.

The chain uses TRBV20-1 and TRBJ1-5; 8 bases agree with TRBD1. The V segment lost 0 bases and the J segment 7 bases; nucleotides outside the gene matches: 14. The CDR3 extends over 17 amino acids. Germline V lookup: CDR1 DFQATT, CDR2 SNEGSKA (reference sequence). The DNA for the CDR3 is TGCAGTGCTAGAGACCCACCCGGCGGGACAGGAGGACAGCCCCAGCATTTT. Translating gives CSARDPPGGTGGQPQHF.

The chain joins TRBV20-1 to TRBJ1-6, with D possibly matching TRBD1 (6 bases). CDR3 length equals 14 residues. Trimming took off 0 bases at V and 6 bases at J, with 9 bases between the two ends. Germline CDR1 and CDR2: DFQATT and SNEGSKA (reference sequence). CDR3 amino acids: CSAREGGGNSPLHF. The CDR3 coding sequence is TGCAGTGCTAGAGAAGGGGGAGGTAATTCACCCCTCCACTTT.

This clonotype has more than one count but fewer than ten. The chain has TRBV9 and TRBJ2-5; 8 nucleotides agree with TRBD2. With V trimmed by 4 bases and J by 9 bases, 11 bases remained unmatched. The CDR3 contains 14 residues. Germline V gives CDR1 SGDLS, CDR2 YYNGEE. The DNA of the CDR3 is TGTGCCAGCAGCATCGGGGGGGGCTCTGGCCCCCAGTACTTC. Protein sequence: CASSIGGGSGPQYF.

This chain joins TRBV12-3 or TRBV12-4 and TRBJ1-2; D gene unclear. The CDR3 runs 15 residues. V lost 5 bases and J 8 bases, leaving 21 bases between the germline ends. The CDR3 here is CASSPREVGVRGYTF. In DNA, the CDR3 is TGTGCCAGCAGTCCTAGAGAGGTCGGGGTACGGGGCTACACCTTC.

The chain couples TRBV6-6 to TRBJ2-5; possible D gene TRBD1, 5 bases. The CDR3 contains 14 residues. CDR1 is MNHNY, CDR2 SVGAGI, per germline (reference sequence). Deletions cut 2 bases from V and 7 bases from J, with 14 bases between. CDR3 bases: TGTGCCAGCAGTTACGCCACAGGTACAGGGACCCAGTACTTC. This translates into CASSYATGTGTQYF.

The CDR3 reads CASSQGVSEETQYF. The DNA for the CDR3 is TGCGCCAGCAGCCAAGGGGTTAGCGAAGAGACCCAGTACTTC. The V and J genes are TRBV4-1 and TRBJ2-5, with D perhaps TRBD2 (5 bases). This CDR3 has 14 amino acids. Per germline, CDR1 MGHRA and CDR2 YSYEKL. Trimming stripped 1 base from V and 3 bases from J, with 9 bases between.

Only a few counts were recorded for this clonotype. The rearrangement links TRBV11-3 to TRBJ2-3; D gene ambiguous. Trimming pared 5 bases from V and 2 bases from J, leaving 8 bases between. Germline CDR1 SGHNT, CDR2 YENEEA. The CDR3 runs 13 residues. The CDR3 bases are TGTGCCAGCAGCAACGGGTACACAGATACGCAGTATTTT. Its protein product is CASSNGYTDTQYF.

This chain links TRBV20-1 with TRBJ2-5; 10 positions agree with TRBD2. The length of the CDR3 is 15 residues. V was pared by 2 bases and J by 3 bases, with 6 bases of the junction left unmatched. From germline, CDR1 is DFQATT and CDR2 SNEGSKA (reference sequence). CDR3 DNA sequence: TGCAGTGCTAGACGACCCGGGACTAGCGAAGAGACCCAGTACTTC. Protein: CSARRPGTSEETQYF.

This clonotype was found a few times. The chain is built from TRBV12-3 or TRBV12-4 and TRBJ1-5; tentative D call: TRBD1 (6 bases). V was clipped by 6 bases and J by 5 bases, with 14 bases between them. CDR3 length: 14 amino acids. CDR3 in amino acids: CASSKSDRHQPQHF. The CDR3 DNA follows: TGTGCCAGCAGCAAAAGTGACAGGCATCAGCCCCAGCATTTT.